These 32 T cell receptor beta chains were all obtained from the same sample, sequenced in a study of blood T cell repertoires in COVID-19 (dated by TCRdb to the early 2020s). Receptor libraries were prepared by the immunoSEQ multiplex PCR assay. Entries here come from immuneACCESS through TCRdb and include only in-frame sequences with V and J called. Some clones fail to appear in such tables; in the studies checked, an unresolved V gene covers under half of the shortfall, and the cause of the remainder is unknown. The sample profile shows more than 350,000 clones; more than 75% of them were found once. The top ten hold around 10% of the sample. Sequencing was performed on PBMCs or T cells enriched from blood (not recorded which). All receptors derive from a woman in her fifties or sixties who had recovered from COVID-19.

The V gene is TRBV4-1, the J gene TRBJ2-2; D may be TRBD1 (5 bases). The V end was cut by 0 bases, the J end by 6 bases, with 8 bases between. This CDR3 has 14 residues. CDR1 and CDR2 from the germline V gene are MGHRA and YSYEKL. The CDR3, as DNA: TGCGCCAGCAGCCAAGACTGGGGCTCCGGGGAGCTGTTTTTT. This sequence encodes CASSQDWGSGELFF.

The CDR3 protein is CASKGDRWGNQPQHF. For the CDR3, the DNA is TGTGCCAGTAAGGGGGACAGGTGGGGCAATCAGCCCCAGCATTTT. The chain recombines TRBV19 with TRBJ1-5; TRBD1 aligns across 8 bases. Germline-derived CDR1 and CDR2 are LNHDA and SQIVND (reference sequence). V lost 7 bases, J lost 2 bases, and 7 bases stayed unmatched. The CDR3 covers 15 residues.

For the CDR3, the DNA is TGTGCCAGTAGTGCCTACAGTGAAAAACTGTTTTTT. Its protein is CASSAYSEKLFF. The chain joins TRBV19 to TRBJ1-4; the D is unclear. Germline V gene sequence: CDR1 LNHDA, CDR2 SQIVND (reference sequence). CDR3 length equals 12 residues. V was cut by 5 bases and J by 7 bases, with 8 bases left in between.

This chain uses TRBV28 with TRBJ1-2, with D possibly TRBD1 on 6 matching bases. CDR1 is MDHEN and CDR2 is SYDVKM in the germline V gene. The CDR3 length is 17 residues. V was pared by 4 bases and J by 4 bases, with 22 bases between. The CDR3 sequence: CASSSDSLGPHFYGYTF. CDR3 bases: TGTGCCAGCAGTTCGGACAGCTTGGGCCCCCACTTCTATGGCTACACCTTC.

The J gene is TRBJ1-6, the V gene TRBV5-1, with TRBD1 matching 7 bases. CDR1 and CDR2 from the germline V gene are SGHRS and YFSETQ. The ends lost 4 bases at V and 7 bases at J; junction bases unmatched: 5. This CDR3 has 14 residues. This CDR3 reads CASSPGTENSPLHF. Here the CDR3 DNA reads TGCGCCAGCAGCCCCGGGACAGAGAATTCACCCCTCCACTTT.

V usage is TRBV18 and J usage is TRBJ2-3; the match to TRBD2 covers 7 bases. J gave up 0 bases and V 6 bases, and 3 bases lay outside the gene matches. Per the germline V gene, CDR1 is KGHSH and CDR2 is LQKENI. The CDR3 extends over 14 amino acids. CDR3 DNA: TGTGCCAGCTCGAGGACTAGTAGCACAGATACGCAGTATTTT. Amino acid sequence: CASSRTSSTDTQYF.

V is TRBV6-5 and J is TRBJ1-3; TRBD1 matches 7 bases. The CDR3 is 16 amino acids. V was clipped by 2 bases and J by 0 bases; unmatched bases: 4. Germline CDR1 MNHEY, CDR2 SVGAGI. In DNA form, the CDR3 reads TGTGCCAGCAGTTACGTTCAGGGGGACTCTGGAAACACCATATATTTT. This gives the protein CASSYVQGDSGNTIYF.

This chain uses TRBV7-2 with TRBJ2-7; 8 bases fit TRBD1. Germline V gene data show CDR1 as SGHTA and CDR2 as FQGNSA. The CDR3 has 13 amino acids. The V gene end was trimmed by 7 bases and the J gene end by 6 bases; junction bases not matched to a gene: 8. Here the CDR3 reads CASNPGGASEQYF. The CDR3, as DNA: TGTGCCAGCAATCCAGGGGGCGCGTCCGAGCAGTACTTC.

The chain couples TRBV4-2 to TRBJ1-2, with D hard to call. CDR1 is LGHNA, CDR2 YNFKEQ, per germline. The germline V and J ends were trimmed by 0 bases and 6 bases, with 20 bases remaining between them. This CDR3 is 17 amino acids long. As DNA, the CDR3 is TGTGCCAGCAGCCAAGAATCGAATGGCGGTCGGTTTAATGGCTACACCTTC. Translation: CASSQESNGGRFNGYTF.

V and J are TRBV19 and TRBJ1-2; no reliable D call. Between the trimmed V and J ends, which lost 4 bases and 3 bases, there was a span of 9 bases. CDR1 is LNHDA, CDR2 SQIVND, per germline (reference sequence). The CDR3 contains 13 residues. Here the CDR3 DNA reads TGTGCCAGTAGTAGGAGTGTTTACTATGGCTACACCTTC. Protein sequence: CASSRSVYYGYTF. The variable domain in full, with the rest retrieved from reference TRBV19 and TRBJ1-2, is DGGITQSPKYLFRKEGQNVTLSCEQNLNHDAMYWYRQDPGQGLRLIYYSQIVNDFQKGDIAEGYSVSREKKESFPLTVTSAQKNPTAFYLCASSRSVYYGYTFGSGTRLTVV.

The DNA for the CDR3 is TGCAGCGGGACAGGGGGAGTGGAGCAGTACTTC. Its translation is CSGTGGVEQYF. V and J are TRBV29-1 and TRBJ2-7; 10 nucleotides agree with TRBD1. V lost 7 bases, J lost 7 bases, and 4 bases stayed unmatched. There are 11 residues in the CDR3. The germline V gene has CDR1 SQVTM and CDR2 ANQGSEA.

The V call is TRBV5-4, the J call TRBJ2-5, with D maybe TRBD2 (6 bases). V was cut by 6 bases and J by 3 bases, with 18 bases left in between. This CDR3 is 15 amino acids long. Germline CDR1 SGHNT, CDR2 YYREEE (reference sequence). The CDR3 DNA is TGTGCCAGCATGCTGTCGGGGGATTTTAAAGAGACCCAGTACTTC. As protein: CASMLSGDFKETQYF.

This clone was seen once. V usage is TRBV5-1 and J usage is TRBJ2-3; 13 bases fit TRBD2. The CDR3 is 16 residues long. In germline, CDR1 is SGHRS, CDR2 YFSETQ. Germline trimming cut 4 bases from V and 5 bases from J; bases unmatched to any gene: 7. The chain's CDR3 is CASSPGLAGRGDTQYF. CDR3 DNA sequence: TGCGCCAGCAGCCCGGGACTAGCGGGGAGAGGAGATACGCAGTATTTT.

This clone was recorded only once. This chain links TRBV27 with TRBJ1-1, with D maybe TRBD1 (5 bases). Germline CDR1 reads MNHEY; CDR2 reads SMNVEV (reference sequence). Trimming removed 5 bases from V and 8 bases from J, with 12 bases in between. The CDR3 contains 12 residues. CDR3 DNA sequence: TGTGCCAGCAGTCCCAACGGGGGGGAAGCTTTCTTT. Translation gives CASSPNGGEAFF.

The CDR3 DNA reads as TGTGCCAGCAGCCCCGGGACAGGAAATCAGCCCCAGCATTTT. This gives the protein CASSPGTGNQPQHF. The gene calls are TRBV7-9 and TRBJ1-5; 8 bases line up with TRBD1. The CDR3 sequence is 14 residues long. CDR1 and CDR2 (germline): SEHNR, FQNEAQ (reference sequence). V lost 5 bases and J lost 4; bases outside the gene matches: 4.

The rearrangement joins TRBV12-3 or TRBV12-4 to TRBJ2-3, with TRBD2 matching over 8 bases. The CDR3 totals 11 residues. V shed 5 bases, J shed 9 bases, and the junction held 1 base outside the gene matches. The CDR3: CASSREGTQYF. The CDR3 bases are TGTGCCAGCAGTCGGGAGGGGACGCAGTATTTT.

This CDR3 reads CAWRSGDVPLHF. The CDR3 DNA follows: TGTGCCTGGAGGTCGGGTGATGTGCCCCTCCACTTT. The J gene is TRBJ1-6, the V gene TRBV30; D call uncertain. The V end was cut by 3 bases, the J end by 13 bases, with 13 bases between. CDR1 and CDR2 (germline): GTSNPN, SVGIG (reference sequence). The length of the CDR3 is 12 residues.

The rearrangement joins TRBV24-1 to TRBJ2-5, with a weak D call TRBD2 (5 bases). CDR1 and CDR2 from the germline V gene are KGHDR and SFDVKD. Trimming took 6 bases from V and 0 from J, leaving 13 bases between them. The CDR3 has 15 residues. This CDR3 is CATSFAEDHQETQYF. The CDR3 bases are TGTGCCACCAGTTTTGCGGAGGACCACCAAGAGACCCAGTACTTC.

The V gene is TRBV27, the J gene TRBJ1-6, with D uncertain. This CDR3 is 15 amino acids long. Deletions cut 4 bases from V and 7 bases from J, with 14 bases between. Germline V gene lookup returns CDR1 MNHEY and CDR2 SMNVEV (reference sequence). The CDR3 DNA follows: TGTGCCAGCAGTTCCCGGGTCCGGCGAAATTCACCCCTCCACTTT. Amino acid sequence: CASSSRVRRNSPLHF.

This sequence joins TRBV6-5 and TRBJ2-7; 11 bases map to TRBD1. With V trimmed by 6 bases and J by 6 bases, 7 bases remained unmatched. The CDR3 consists of 14 residues. Germline values: CDR1 MNHEY, CDR2 SVGAGI. CDR3 nucleotides: TGTGCCAGCAGCAGCGGACAGGGGGCGAGCGAGCAGTACTTC. Translated: CASSSGQGASEQYF.

V and J are TRBV5-1 and TRBJ2-1; 9 bases match TRBD1. With 7 bases clipped from V and 2 bases from J, the junction kept 7 bases outside the gene matches. The CDR3 loop spans 15 amino acids. CDR1 is SGHRS, CDR2 YFSETQ, per germline. The CDR3 region is CASERQGGTYNEQFF. The DNA for the CDR3 is TGCGCCAGCGAGAGACAGGGGGGGACCTACAATGAGCAGTTCTTC.

The V and J genes are TRBV5-4 and TRBJ2-7; the D gene is possibly TRBD2 (5 bases). CDR3 length equals 14 residues. Germline CDR1 and CDR2: SGHNT and YYREEE (reference sequence). Trimming pared 3 bases from V and 0 bases from J, leaving 10 bases between. CDR3 nucleotide sequence: TGTGCCAGCAGCTCGAGGCTAGCCTCCTACGAGCAGTACTTC. Translated: CASSSRLASYEQYF.

The chain employs TRBV2 and TRBJ1-2; 9 nucleotides align to TRBD1. CDR1 and CDR2 (germline): SNHLY, FYNNEI. After removal of 2 bases from V and 6 bases from J, the junction contained 7 bases not matched to a gene. The CDR3 spans 15 residues. CDR3 protein: CASSESGTGNNGYTF. The CDR3 DNA sequence: TGTGCCAGCAGTGAATCGGGGACAGGGAATAATGGCTACACCTTC.

The chain couples TRBV27 to TRBJ1-1; the D gene is possibly TRBD1 (6 bases). Deletions cut 2 bases from V and 4 bases from J, with 23 bases between. This CDR3 comprises 18 residues. CDR1 and CDR2 (germline): MNHEY, SMNVEV (reference sequence). The CDR3 loop is CASSLLTGFSGLGTEAFF. CDR3 nucleotides: TGTGCCAGCAGTTTACTAACAGGGTTTTCGGGGCTGGGCACTGAAGCTTTCTTT.

V is TRBV27 and J is TRBJ2-7, with 12 bases fitting TRBD1. After removal of 4 bases from V and 4 bases from J, the junction contained 8 bases not matched to a gene. Germline CDR1 is MNHEY and CDR2 is SMNVEV (reference sequence). The CDR3 sequence is 16 residues long. CDR3 amino acids: CASSSPGQGASYEQYF. The DNA of the CDR3 is TGTGCCAGCAGTTCCCCGGGACAGGGGGCATCGTACGAGCAGTACTTC.

The V gene is TRBV28, the J gene TRBJ1-3; possible D gene TRBD1, 6 bases. The V gene lost 3 bases and the J gene lost 0 bases, with 9 bases spanning the gap. The germline CDR1 and CDR2 sequences are MDHEN and SYDVKM. This CDR3 region has 15 residues. DNA for the CDR3: TGTGCCAGCAGTTTGCAGGGGAGCTCTGGAAACACCATATATTTT. This sequence encodes CASSLQGSSGNTIYF.

This chain links TRBV7-9 with TRBJ2-1; D gene unclear. The CDR3 extends over 13 amino acids. Trimming shortened V by 0 bases and J by 9 bases, and 9 bases separated the two germline ends. Per germline, CDR1 SEHNR and CDR2 FQNEAQ (reference sequence). CDR3: CASSLAEPGEQFF. The CDR3 region has the DNA TGTGCCAGCAGCTTAGCGGAACCGGGTGAGCAGTTCTTC.

The V call is TRBV27, the J call TRBJ2-2; 7 nucleotides agree with TRBD1. The V gene's germline CDR1 is MNHEY and CDR2 SMNVEV (reference sequence). The CDR3 covers 15 residues. The junction had 6 bases not matched to a gene; V was cut back by 7 bases and J by 1 base. DNA of the CDR3: TGTGCCAGCACTCCCGACAGGGAGAACACCGGGGAGCTGTTTTTT. Translated: CASTPDRENTGELFF.

About this clone itself: Other DNA sequences in this specimen translate into the identical CDR3. This rearrangement joins TRBV7-9 to TRBJ1-2, with D possibly being TRBD1 (5 bases). Germline V gene data show CDR1 as SEHNR and CDR2 as FQNEAQ (reference sequence). Trimming pared 5 bases from V and 8 bases from J, leaving 9 bases between. The CDR3 runs to 11 residues. The CDR3 sequence is CASSQGGGYTF. In DNA form, the CDR3 reads TGTGCCAGCAGCCAGGGAGGCGGCTACACCTTC.

The chain employs TRBV10-3 and TRBJ1-6; 7 nucleotides match TRBD1. V was clipped by 10 bases and J by 5 bases; unmatched bases: 2. Germline loops: CDR1 ENHRY, CDR2 SYGVKD. The CDR3 contains 12 residues. The chain's CDR3 is CATGQDNSPLHF. For the CDR3, the DNA is TGTGCCACAGGACAGGATAATTCACCCCTCCACTTT.

The chain combines TRBV16 with TRBJ2-3, with TRBD2 matching 7 bases. The CDR3 spans 14 residues. The germline V gene encodes CDR1 KGHSY and CDR2 FQNENV. The V gene end was trimmed by 4 bases and the J gene end by 2 bases; junction bases not matched to a gene: 3. CDR3 sequence (DNA): TGTGCCAGCAGCCCCGGGGGGAACACAGATACGCAGTATTTT. This sequence encodes CASSPGGNTDTQYF.

The gene calls are TRBV30 and TRBJ1-6; no firm D call. V dropped 0 bases and J dropped 5 bases, with 11 bases sitting between them. Germline assignment: CDR1 GTSNPN and CDR2 SVGIG (reference sequence). This CDR3 has 15 residues. The CDR3 nucleotides are TGTGCCTGGAGTGTGGATGCCCGGGATAATTCACCCCTCCACTTT. Protein: CAWSVDARDNSPLHF.